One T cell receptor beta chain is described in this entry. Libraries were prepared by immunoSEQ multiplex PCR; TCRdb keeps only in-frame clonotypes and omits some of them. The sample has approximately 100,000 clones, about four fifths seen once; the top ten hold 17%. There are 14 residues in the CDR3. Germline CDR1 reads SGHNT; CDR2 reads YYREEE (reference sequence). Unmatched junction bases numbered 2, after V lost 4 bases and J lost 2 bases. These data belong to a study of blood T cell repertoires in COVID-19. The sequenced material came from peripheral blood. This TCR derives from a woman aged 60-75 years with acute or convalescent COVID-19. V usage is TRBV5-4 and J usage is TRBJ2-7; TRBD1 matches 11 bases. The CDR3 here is CASSKGQGAYEQYF. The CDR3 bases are TGTGCCAGCAGCAAGGGACAGGGGGCCTACGAGCAGTACTTC.